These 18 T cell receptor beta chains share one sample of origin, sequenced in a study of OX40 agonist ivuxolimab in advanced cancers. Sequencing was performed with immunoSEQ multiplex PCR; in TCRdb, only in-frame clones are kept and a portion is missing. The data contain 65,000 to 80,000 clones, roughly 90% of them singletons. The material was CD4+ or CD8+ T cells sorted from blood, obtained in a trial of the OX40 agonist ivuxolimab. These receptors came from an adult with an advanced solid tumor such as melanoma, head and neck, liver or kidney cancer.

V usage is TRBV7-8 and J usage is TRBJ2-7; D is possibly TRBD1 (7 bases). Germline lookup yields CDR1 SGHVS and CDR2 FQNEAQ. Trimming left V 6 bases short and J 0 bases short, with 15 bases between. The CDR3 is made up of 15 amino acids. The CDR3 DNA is TGTGCCAGCAGACCAGACAGGGAGGCCTCCTACGAGCAGTACTTC. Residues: CASRPDREASYEQYF.

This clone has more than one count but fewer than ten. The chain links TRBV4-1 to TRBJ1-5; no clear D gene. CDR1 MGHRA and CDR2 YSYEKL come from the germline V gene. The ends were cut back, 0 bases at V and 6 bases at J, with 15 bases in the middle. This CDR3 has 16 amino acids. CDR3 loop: CASSQDPSLSSQPQHF. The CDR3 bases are TGCGCCAGCAGCCAAGATCCGAGTTTATCTTCTCAGCCCCAGCATTTT.

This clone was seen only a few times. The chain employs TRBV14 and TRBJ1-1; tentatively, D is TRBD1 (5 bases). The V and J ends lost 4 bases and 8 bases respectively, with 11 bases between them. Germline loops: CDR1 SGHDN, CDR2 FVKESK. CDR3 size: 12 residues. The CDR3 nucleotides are TGTGCCAGCAGCCGGTGGGGGAGGGAAGCTTTCTTT. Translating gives CASSRWGREAFF.

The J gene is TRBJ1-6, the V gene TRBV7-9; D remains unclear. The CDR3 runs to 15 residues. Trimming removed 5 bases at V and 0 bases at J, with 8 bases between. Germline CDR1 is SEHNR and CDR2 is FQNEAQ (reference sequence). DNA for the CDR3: TGTGCCAGCAGCCCGCCGGGCTCCTATAATTCACCCCTCCACTTT. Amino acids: CASSPPGSYNSPLHF. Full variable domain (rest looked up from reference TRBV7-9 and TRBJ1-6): DTGVSQNPRHKITKRGQNVTFRCDPISEHNRLYWYRQTLGQGPEFLTYFQNEAQLEKSRLLSDRFSAERPKGSFSTLEIQRTEQGDSAMYLCASSPPGSYNSPLHFGNGTRLTVT.

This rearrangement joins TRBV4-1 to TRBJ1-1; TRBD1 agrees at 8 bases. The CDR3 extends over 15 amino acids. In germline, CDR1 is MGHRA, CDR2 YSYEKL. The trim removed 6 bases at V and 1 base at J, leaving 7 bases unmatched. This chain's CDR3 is CASRRLGQGNTEAFF. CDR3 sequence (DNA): TGCGCCAGCAGGCGCCTCGGACAGGGGAACACTGAAGCTTTCTTT.

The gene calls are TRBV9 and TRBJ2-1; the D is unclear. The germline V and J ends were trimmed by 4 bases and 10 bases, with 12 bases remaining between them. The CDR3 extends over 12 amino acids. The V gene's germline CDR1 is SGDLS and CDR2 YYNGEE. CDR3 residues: CASSPTPGEQFF. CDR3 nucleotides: TGTGCCAGCAGCCCGACGCCCGGGGAGCAGTTCTTC.

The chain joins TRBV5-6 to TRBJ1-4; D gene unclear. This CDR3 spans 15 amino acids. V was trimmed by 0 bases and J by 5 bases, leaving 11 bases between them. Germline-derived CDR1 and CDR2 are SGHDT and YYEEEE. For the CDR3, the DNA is TGTGCCAGCAGCTTGGGGCCCCAGGAGAATGAAAAACTGTTTTTT. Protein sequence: CASSLGPQENEKLFF.

DNA of the CDR3: TGCACCAGCAGCCAAGCCGCCCCACTAGCGGGGGAAAGCACAGATACGCAGTATTTT. Encoded protein: CTSSQAAPLAGESTDTQYF. The V and J genes are TRBV1 and TRBJ2-3; no check of the table's D call, TRBD2, against the DNA was made. TRBV1 is described as a pseudogene. This CDR3 region has 19 residues.

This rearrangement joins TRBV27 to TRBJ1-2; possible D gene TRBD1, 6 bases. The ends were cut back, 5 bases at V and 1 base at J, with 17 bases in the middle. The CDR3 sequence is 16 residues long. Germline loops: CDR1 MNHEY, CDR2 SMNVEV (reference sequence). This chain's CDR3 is CASSPSSGTLNYGYTF. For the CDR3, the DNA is TGTGCCAGCAGTCCATCATCCGGGACACTTAACTATGGCTACACCTTC.

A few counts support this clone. The CDR3 sequence is CASSKQDRSATEDYVANEQFF. CDR3 DNA: TGCGCCAGCAGTAAACAGGACCGATCAGCCACCGAAGACTACGTCGCCAATGAGCAGTTCTTC. The chain combines TRBV10-1 with TRBJ2-1; D assignment may be TRBD1 or TRBD2 (5 bases each). Trimming cost V 5 bases and J 6 bases, with 35 bases left between them. The CDR3 is 21 residues long. Germline CDR1 WNHNN, CDR2 SYGVQD (reference sequence).

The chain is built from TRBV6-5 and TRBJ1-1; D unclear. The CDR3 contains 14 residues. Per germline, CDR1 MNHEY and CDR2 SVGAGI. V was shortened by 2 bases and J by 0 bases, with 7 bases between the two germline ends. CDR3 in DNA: TGTGCCAGCAGTTACGCAGTGATGAACACTGAAGCTTTCTTT. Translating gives CASSYAVMNTEAFF.

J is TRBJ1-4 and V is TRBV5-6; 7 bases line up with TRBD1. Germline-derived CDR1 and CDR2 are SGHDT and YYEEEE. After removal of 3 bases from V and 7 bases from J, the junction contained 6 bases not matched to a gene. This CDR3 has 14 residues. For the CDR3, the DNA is TGTGCCAGCAGCTACGGGCAGGGGGTTGAAAAACTGTTTTTT. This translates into CASSYGQGVEKLFF.

CDR3 sequence (DNA): TGCAGCGTTGTTGGGGGAGGGGGTGGCGAGCAGTACTTC. Protein sequence: CSVVGGGGGEQYF. The rearrangement links TRBV29-1 to TRBJ2-7; D perhaps matches TRBD2 (7 bases). The germline V gene encodes CDR1 SQVTM and CDR2 ANQGSEA. The germline V and J ends were trimmed by 4 bases and 6 bases, with 16 bases remaining between them. There are 13 residues in the CDR3.

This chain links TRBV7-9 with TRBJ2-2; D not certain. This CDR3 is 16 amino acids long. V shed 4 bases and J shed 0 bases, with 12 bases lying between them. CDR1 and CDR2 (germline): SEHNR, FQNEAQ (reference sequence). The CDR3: CASSSSRPANTGELFF. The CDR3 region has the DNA TGTGCCAGCAGCTCCAGCCGACCAGCGAACACCGGGGAGCTGTTTTTT.

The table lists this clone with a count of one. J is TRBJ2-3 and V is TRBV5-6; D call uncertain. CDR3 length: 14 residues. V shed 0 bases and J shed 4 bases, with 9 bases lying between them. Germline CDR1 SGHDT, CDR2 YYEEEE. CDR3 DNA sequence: TGTGCCAGCAGCTTGGGAGACGACCCAGATACGCAGTATTTT. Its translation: CASSLGDDPDTQYF.

In DNA form, the CDR3 reads TGTGCCAGCAGTTACTCGGTCGGGACACACTCCTACGAGCAGTACTTC. Translating gives CASSYSVGTHSYEQYF. The V call is TRBV6-5, the J call TRBJ2-7; TRBD1 is a possible D gene (6 bases). CDR3 length: 16 amino acids. V shed 0 bases and J shed 0 bases, with 12 bases lying between them. From germline, CDR1 is MNHEY and CDR2 SVGAGI.

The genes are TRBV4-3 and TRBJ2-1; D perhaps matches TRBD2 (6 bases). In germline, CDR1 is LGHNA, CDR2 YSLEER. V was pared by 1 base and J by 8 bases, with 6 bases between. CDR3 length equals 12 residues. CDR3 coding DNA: TGCGCCAGCAGCCAAGGGAGGGATGAGCAGTTCTTC. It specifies CASSQGRDEQFF.

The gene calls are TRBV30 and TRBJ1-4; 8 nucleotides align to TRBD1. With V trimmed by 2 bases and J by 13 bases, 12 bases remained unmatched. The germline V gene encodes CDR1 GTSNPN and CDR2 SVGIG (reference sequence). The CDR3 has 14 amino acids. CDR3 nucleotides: TGTGCCTGGAGTCATGGACAGGGTCGGGAAGCACTGTTTTTT. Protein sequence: CAWSHGQGREALFF.